Listed below are T cell receptor beta chains from one sample, sequenced in a study of pediatric ulcerative colitis. Here immunoSEQ multiplex PCR was the method, and the copy in TCRdb shows in-frame clones only, minus some. The table records approximately 37,000 clones, 60% to 85% of them present only once. Sequencing was performed on gut tissue. The receptors come from a boy aged 10-17 years with severe ulcerative colitis. Both conserved end residues are part of each CDR3. A D gene is named only where the DNA matches it firmly. Size values are once, few and many counts, or a class for expanded clones, and some rows have none.

length,D,size,V,J,CDR3,DNA
17,-,-,TRBV4-1,TRBJ1-3,CASSRQLGQSAGNTIYF,TGCGCCAGCAGTCGTCAATTAGGACAGTCGGCTGGAAACACCATATATTTT
18,TRBD2,-,TRBV30,TRBJ2-1,CAWRSLSPLAGGLDEQFF,TGTGCCTGGCGTTCACTAAGCCCCCTAGCGGGGGGGCTCGATGAGCAGTTCTTC
12,-,-,TRBV7-9,TRBJ2-5,CANEDLGETQYF,TGTGCCAACGAGGACCTGGGAGAGACCCAGTACTTC
17,TRBD2,-,TRBV5-1,TRBJ2-7,CASSLVGLAVVPYEQYF,TGCGCCAGCAGCTTGGTCGGACTAGCGGTTGTACCTTACGAGCAGTACTTC
11,-,-,TRBV20-1,TRBJ2-3,CSARDLSTQYF,TGCAGTGCTAGAGATCTATCTACGCAGTATTTT
13,-,-,TRBV19,TRBJ2-5,CASSISGAETQYF,TGTGCCAGTAGTATTTCGGGGGCTGAGACCCAGTACTTC
9,-,-,TRBV20-1,TRBJ2-5,CSATETQYF,TGCAGTGCCACGGAGACCCAGTACTTC
15,-,-,TRBV25-1,TRBJ1-4,CASSDRGAANEKLFF,TGTGCCAGCAGTGATCGGGGCGCGGCTAATGAAAAACTGTTTTTT
15,-,-,TRBV5-1,TRBJ2-1,CASSRGSGTYNEQFF,TGCGCCAGCAGCCGAGGGTCTGGGACCTACAATGAGCAGTTCTTC
15,TRBD2,medium-sized,TRBV5-1,TRBJ2-7,CASSPPSGGAYEQYF,TGCGCCAGCAGCCCGCCCAGTGGGGGGGCCTACGAGCAGTACTTC
14,-,-,TRBV5-1,TRBJ1-1,CASSSQRAGNEAFF,TGCGCCAGCAGTTCACAAAGGGCAGGGAATGAAGCTTTCTTT
13,TRBD1,-,TRBV28,TRBJ2-1,CASRGQTYNEQFF,TGTGCCAGCCGGGGACAGACCTACAATGAGCAGTTCTTC
16,TRBD1,-,TRBV7-6,TRBJ2-2,CASSLVGQSTTGELFF,TGTGCCAGCAGCTTAGTGGGACAGTCGACCACCGGGGAGCTGTTTTTT
14,TRBD1,-,TRBV2,TRBJ2-3,CASNRDRGPDTQYF,TGTGCCAGCAACCGGGACAGGGGTCCAGATACGCAGTATTTT
17,-,-,TRBV11-2,TRBJ2-3,CASSLTWGDKSTDTQYF,TGTGCCAGCAGCTTAACTTGGGGAGACAAAAGCACAGATACGCAGTATTTT
16,TRBD1,-,TRBV5-1,TRBJ2-2,CASSPSRQGNTGELFF,TGCGCCAGCAGCCCCTCGAGACAGGGCAACACCGGGGAGCTGTTTTTT
15,-,-,TRBV11-2,TRBJ2-7,CASSLVGRPEVEQYF,TGTGCCAGCAGCTTAGTAGGACGGCCAGAGGTCGAGCAGTACTTC
12,-,-,TRBV1,TRBJ2-5,CTSSWGGETQYF,TGCACCAGCAGCTGGGGGGGAGAGACCCAGTACTTC
15,TRBD2,few,TRBV6-1,TRBJ2-5,CASSESLAGGETQYF,TGTGCCAGCAGTGAATCACTAGCGGGGGGAGAGACCCAGTACTTC
14,-,-,TRBV6-5,TRBJ2-3,CASASGGNTDTQYF,TGTGCCAGCGCTTCAGGGGGGAACACAGATACGCAGTATTTT
15,-,-,TRBV7-8,TRBJ1-4,CASSSNVGKGEKLFF,TGTGCCAGCAGCTCAAACGTGGGTAAAGGTGAAAAACTGTTTTTT
15,-,-,TRBV27,TRBJ1-6,CASSPLPQGRSPLHF,TGTGCCAGCAGTCCCCTTCCACAGGGACGCTCACCCCTCCACTTT
14,-,-,TRBV5-6,TRBJ1-2,CASNEGREHYGYTF,TGTGCCAGCAACGAGGGCAGGGAACACTATGGCTACACCTTC
15,TRBD2,-,TRBV27,TRBJ2-3,CASCSGGLSTDTQYF,TGTGCCAGTTGTAGCGGGGGGCTTTCCACAGATACGCAGTATTTT
17,-,-,TRBV7-3,TRBJ2-1,CASSQNPGGSSYNEQFF,TGTGCCAGCAGCCAGAACCCAGGGGGGAGCTCCTACAATGAGCAGTTCTTC
16,TRBD1,-,TRBV5-1,TRBJ1-4,CASSFGAGQRGEKLFF,TGCGCCAGCAGCTTCGGGGCGGGACAGAGGGGTGAAAAACTGTTTTTT
16,-,-,TRBV6-5,TRBJ2-3,CASSYSPDPGPDTQYF,TGTGCCAGCAGTTACTCTCCTGACCCCGGGCCGGATACGCAGTATTTT
13,-,-,TRBV30,TRBJ1-2,CAWSVQRGAGYTF,TGTGCCTGGAGTGTACAGAGAGGGGCCGGCTACACCTTC
14,TRBD1,-,TRBV28,TRBJ1-2,CASSRDRDVLGYTF,TGTGCCAGCAGCAGGGACAGGGACGTTTTGGGCTACACCTTC
16,-,-,TRBV12-2,TRBJ2-7,CASRPPWDRGSYEQYF,TGTGCAAGTCGCCCTCCGTGGGACAGGGGTTCCTACGAGCAGTACTTC
15,TRBD2,-,TRBV5-6,TRBJ2-1,CASSPGLGGNNEQFF,TGTGCCAGCAGCCCGGGACTAGGGGGGAACAATGAGCAGTTCTTC
14,-,-,TRBV19,TRBJ2-1,CASSIMWGNNEQFF,TGTGCCAGTAGTATAATGTGGGGGAACAATGAGCAGTTCTTC
15,-,-,TRBV6-1,TRBJ1-1,CASSAVQEAYSEAFF,TGTGCCAGCAGTGCCGTACAGGAGGCGTATTCTGAAGCTTTCTTT
16,TRBD1,few,TRBV9,TRBJ2-7,CASSSHPTGARSEQYF,TGTGCCAGCAGCTCACACCCGACAGGGGCGAGGTCCGAGCAGTACTTC
14,-,-,TRBV6-5,TRBJ2-5,CASRARVGWETQYF,TGTGCCAGCAGAGCCCGAGTGGGGTGGGAGACCCAGTACTTC
16,TRBD1,-,TRBV5-6,TRBJ1-3,CASSTADRAHGNTIYF,TGTGCCAGCAGCACAGCGGACAGGGCCCATGGAAACACCATATATTTT
13,-,few,TRBV5-1,TRBJ1-2,CASSLAPGAGYTF,TGCGCCAGCAGCTTGGCCCCCGGGGCTGGCTACACCTTC
15,TRBD2,-,TRBV7-3,TRBJ2-1,CASSLGGLVAHEQFF,TGTGCCAGCAGCTTAGGTGGACTAGTGGCTCATGAGCAGTTCTTC
16,-,-,TRBV18,TRBJ1-6,CASSPGRLSNNSPLHF,TGTGCCAGCTCACCTGGCCGACTTTCCAATAATTCACCCCTCCACTTT
15,TRBD2,-,TRBV6-1,TRBJ2-7,CASSEDGGGAYEQYF,TGTGCCAGCAGTGAAGATGGCGGGGGGGCCTACGAGCAGTACTTC
15,TRBD1,-,TRBV2,TRBJ1-1,CASSEDRSMNTEAFF,TGTGCCAGCAGTGAGGACAGGTCCATGAACACTGAAGCTTTCTTT
15,-,-,TRBV7-2,TRBJ1-3,CASSLPGALGNTIYF,TGTGCCAGCAGTCTCCCAGGGGCGCTAGGAAACACCATATATTTT
11,-,-,TRBV29-1,TRBJ2-7,CSVIEAYEQYF,TGCAGCGTCATTGAAGCCTACGAGCAGTACTTC
12,-,few,TRBV29-1,TRBJ2-2,CSASGSTGELFF,TGCAGCGCATCAGGGAGCACCGGGGAGCTGTTTTTT
12,-,-,TRBV19,TRBJ2-5,CASSQGGETQYF,TGTGCCAGTAGCCAGGGCGGAGAGACCCAGTACTTC
13,-,medium-sized,TRBV19,TRBJ1-1,CASSISGKTEAFF,TGTGCCAGTAGTATAAGTGGGAAAACTGAAGCTTTCTTT
12,-,-,TRBV5-6,TRBJ2-5,CASSLAEETQYF,TGTGCCAGCAGCTTGGCCGAGGAGACCCAGTACTTC
17,-,-,TRBV11-2,TRBJ2-1,CASSLVVRTGSYNEQFF,TGTGCCAGCAGCTTAGTCGTCCGAACAGGGTCCTACAATGAGCAGTTCTTC